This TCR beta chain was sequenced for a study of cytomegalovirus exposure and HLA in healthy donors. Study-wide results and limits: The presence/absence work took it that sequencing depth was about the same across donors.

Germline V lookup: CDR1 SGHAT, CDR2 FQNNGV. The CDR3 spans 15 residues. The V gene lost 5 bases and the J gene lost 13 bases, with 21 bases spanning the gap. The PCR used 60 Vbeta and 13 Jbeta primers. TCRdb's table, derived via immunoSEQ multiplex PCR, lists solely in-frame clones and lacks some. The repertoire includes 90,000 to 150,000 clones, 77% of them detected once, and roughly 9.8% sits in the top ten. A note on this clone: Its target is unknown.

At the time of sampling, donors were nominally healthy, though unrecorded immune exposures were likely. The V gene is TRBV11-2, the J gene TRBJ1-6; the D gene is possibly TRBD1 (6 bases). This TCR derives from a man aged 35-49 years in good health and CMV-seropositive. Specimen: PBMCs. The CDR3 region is CASSHGGALGTPLHF. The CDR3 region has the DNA TGTGCCAGCAGCCACGGGGGGGCGTTGGGTACGCCCCTCCACTTT.